These 24 T cell receptor beta chains originate from one sample sequenced in a study of patients and donors after allogeneic stem cell transplantation. TCRdb recomputed calls from the RT-PCR reads with MiXCR, one row per CDR3 protein. The sample includes about 57,000 distinct CDR3 sequences, about 14% of them seen just once. The sequenced sample consisted of blood, either unsorted or a sorted T cell fraction (not recorded which). These receptors came from a human donor who was either an allogeneic HSCT recipient or a stem cell or donor lymphocyte infusion donor (not recorded which). It is not recorded whose cells these are; they may come from a transplant donor.

This clonotype turned up a few times. This sequence joins TRBV20-1 and TRBJ2-7; D is tentatively TRBD1 or TRBD2 (5 bases each). V dropped 0 bases and J dropped 7 bases, with 13 bases sitting between them. Germline V gene lookup returns CDR1 DFQATT and CDR2 SNEGSKA (reference sequence). This CDR3 spans 13 amino acids. The CDR3 DNA reads as TGCAGTGCTAGAGATCTGGGGGTTCAGGAGCAGTACTTC. Protein product: CSARDLGVQEQYF.

This clonotype occurred many times. The chain has TRBV6-6 and TRBJ1-1; D remains ambiguous. This CDR3 has 13 residues. CDR1 and CDR2 from the germline V gene are MNHNY and SVGAGI (reference sequence). Trimming shortened V by 6 bases and J by 6 bases, and 14 bases separated the two germline ends. The CDR3 bases are TGTGCCAGCAGATTCGTCCAGGTCGCTGAAGCTTTCTTT. It is translated as CASRFVQVAEAFF.

This clonotype has more than one count but fewer than ten. The chain uses TRBV27 and TRBJ1-5; a weak D match, TRBD1 (5 bases). Germline-derived CDR1 and CDR2 are MNHEY and SMNVEV (reference sequence). Trimming removed 5 bases from V and 5 bases from J, with 19 bases in between. The CDR3 is made up of 16 amino acids. The CDR3 DNA sequence: TGTGCCAGCAGTCCCGTGGACGAGGGGAAGGATCAGCCCCAGCATTTT. Translating gives CASSPVDEGKDQPQHF.

This clonotype was seen at least ten times. The CDR3 sequence is CASSLSGGRLAFF. The CDR3 coding sequence is TGTGCCAGCAGTTTATCCGGGGGCCGGTTAGCTTTCTTT. V is TRBV27 and J is TRBJ1-1, with D maybe TRBD1 (6 bases). V lost 0 bases and J lost 10, with 12 bases in between. The CDR3 length is 13 residues. Germline CDR1 and CDR2: MNHEY and SMNVEV (reference sequence).

The rearrangement uses TRBV29-1 and TRBJ2-2; D possibly corresponds to TRBD2 (6 bases). Germline V gene lookup returns CDR1 SQVTM and CDR2 ANQGSEA. Trimming shortened V by 4 bases and J by 6 bases, and 9 bases separated the two germline ends. This CDR3 is built from 12 residues. The CDR3 region is CSVGAGSGELFF. In DNA form, the CDR3 reads TGCAGCGTTGGCGCGGGGTCCGGGGAGCTGTTTTTT.

This clonotype was counted many times. V is TRBV19 and J is TRBJ2-7; no reliable D call. V was cut by 3 bases and J by 4 bases, with 10 bases left in between. This CDR3 has 13 residues. Germline CDR1 and CDR2: LNHDA and SQIVND (reference sequence). The CDR3 DNA reads as TGTGCCAGTAGTATTGGTTACGGGTACGAGCAGTACTTC. Its translation is CASSIGYGYEQYF.

This clonotype was counted ten times or more. Relative to the germline gene, one junction end is altered; a read error may explain this. This chain connects TRBV29-1 to TRBJ2-7; a possible D gene is TRBD2 (6 bases). The length of the CDR3 is 12 residues. Germline lookup yields CDR1 SQVTM and CDR2 ANQGSEA. The CDR3 coding sequence is TGCAGCGTTACCGGGACTCACTACGGGCAGTACTTC. Translating gives CSVTGTHYGQYF.

Regarding this clonotype: This may arise from a read error, as a much more abundant clone is one base away. This chain links TRBV29-1 with TRBJ2-7; D gene ambiguous. CDR3 length equals 14 residues. Between the trimmed V and J ends, which lost 0 bases and 2 bases, there was a span of 11 bases. CDR1 is SQVTM and CDR2 is ANQGSEA in the germline V gene. CDR3 sequence: CSVEEVWKTYEQYF. For the CDR3, the DNA is TGCAGCGTTGAAGAGGTATGGAAGACCTACGAGCAGTACTTC.

This clonotype was counted only a few times. V and J are TRBV5-1 and TRBJ2-1, with 12 bases identical to TRBD2. The V gene end was trimmed by 2 bases and the J gene end by 10 bases; junction bases not matched to a gene: 4. Per germline, CDR1 SGHRS and CDR2 YFSETQ. The CDR3 runs 14 residues. The CDR3 DNA follows: TGCGCCAGCAGCTTTCTAGCGGGAGGGGGCGAGCAGTTCTTC. Protein sequence: CASSFLAGGGEQFF.

The V and J genes are TRBV7-9 and TRBJ2-3, with TRBD2 identical over 12 bases. Trimming took 5 bases from V and 3 from J; bases not matched to a gene: 6. Germline V gives CDR1 SEHNR, CDR2 FQNEAQ (reference sequence). This CDR3 contains 16 residues. In DNA form, the CDR3 reads TGTGCCAGCAGCCTGAGACTAGCGGGAGATACAGATACGCAGTATTTT. It yields the protein CASSLRLAGDTDTQYF.

This clonotype appeared many times. The rearrangement joins TRBV10-3 to TRBJ2-7, with 10 bases that match TRBD2. The ends lost 2 bases at V and 6 bases at J; junction bases unmatched: 7. CDR1 and CDR2 (germline): ENHRY, SYGVKD. The CDR3 is 15 amino acids. CDR3 protein: CAISEQLAGSSEQYF. As DNA, the CDR3 is TGTGCCATCAGTGAGCAACTAGCGGGATCTAGCGAGCAGTACTTC.

This chain joins TRBV12-3 or TRBV12-4 and TRBJ2-7, with D perhaps matching TRBD2 (6 bases). V dropped 5 bases and J dropped 3 bases, with 11 bases sitting between them. The CDR3 spans 13 residues. Written as DNA, the CDR3 is TGTGCCAGCAGTACAGCCGGGGGCTACGAGCAGTACTTC. Translated, it gives CASSTAGGYEQYF.

This clonotype was detected many times. The genes are TRBV5-1 and TRBJ2-5; 7 bases are shared with TRBD1. Germline CDR1 SGHRS, CDR2 YFSETQ. The CDR3 contains 13 residues. After removal of 4 bases from V and 5 bases from J, the junction contained 5 bases not matched to a gene. CDR3 sequence reads: CASSATGVETQYF. The DNA of the CDR3 is TGCGCCAGCAGCGCCACAGGGGTGGAGACCCAGTACTTC.

This clonotype came up a few times. This chain connects TRBV5-1 to TRBJ2-4, with D possibly TRBD2 on 6 matching bases. The germline V gene encodes CDR1 SGHRS and CDR2 YFSETQ. The V and J ends lost 3 bases and 7 bases respectively, with 14 bases between them. The CDR3 runs to 14 residues. CDR3 protein: CASSSGGDLNIQYF. The CDR3, as DNA: TGCGCCAGCAGCTCGGGCGGGGATCTGAACATTCAGTACTTC.

The rearrangement joins TRBV24-1 to TRBJ2-1, with TRBD2 matching 9 bases. Trimming at V came to 2 bases and at J to 4 bases, leaving 5 bases not matched to a gene. In germline, CDR1 is KGHDR, CDR2 SFDVKD. The CDR3 has 16 residues. Here the CDR3 reads CATSDSRLADYNEQFF. DNA of the CDR3: TGTGCCACCAGTGATTCCAGACTAGCGGATTACAATGAGCAGTTCTTC.

Many counts were recorded for this clonotype. The rearrangement uses TRBV18 and TRBJ1-3, with D unclear. The length of the CDR3 is 15 residues. Trimming removed 6 bases from V and 0 bases from J, with 12 bases in between. CDR1 and CDR2 from the germline V gene are KGHSH and LQKENI. The CDR3: CASSPMPGSGNTIYF. The CDR3 DNA sequence: TGTGCCAGCTCCCCCATGCCCGGCTCTGGAAACACCATATATTTT.

The chain uses TRBV18 and TRBJ2-7; a possible D gene is TRBD2 (6 bases). Germline loops: CDR1 KGHSH, CDR2 LQKENI. The ends were cut back, 2 bases at V and 6 bases at J, with 8 bases in the middle. This CDR3 is 12 amino acids long. The CDR3 region is CASSPTSSEQYF. CDR3 nucleotide sequence: TGTGCCAGCTCACCAACTAGCAGCGAGCAGTACTTC.

At least ten counts were recorded for this clonotype. The rearrangement links TRBV6-5 to TRBJ2-2; D perhaps matches TRBD2 (5 bases). CDR1 is MNHEY and CDR2 is SVGAGI in the germline V gene. Trimming took off 7 bases at V and 0 bases at J, with 18 bases between the two ends. This CDR3 is 17 amino acids long. CDR3 amino acids: CASNAGVADPNTGELFF. The CDR3 DNA is TGTGCCAGCAATGCCGGGGTGGCAGACCCGAACACCGGGGAGCTGTTTTTT.

This clonotype occurred many times. The chain combines TRBV29-1 with TRBJ1-1, with TRBD1 as a possible D gene (6 bases). The CDR3 contains 11 residues. Between the trimmed V and J ends, which lost 7 bases and 1 base, there was a span of 7 bases. Germline assignment: CDR1 SQVTM and CDR2 ANQGSEA. The CDR3 sequence: CSAGQNTEAFF. The CDR3 DNA is TGCAGCGCGGGACAGAACACTGAAGCTTTCTTT.

A single count supports this clonotype. The V and J genes are TRBV24-1 and TRBJ2-1; D perhaps matches TRBD2 (6 bases). The length of the CDR3 is 17 residues. Germline V gene sequence: CDR1 KGHDR, CDR2 SFDVKD. Trimming stripped 5 bases from V and 0 bases from J, with 16 bases between. The CDR3 DNA follows: TGTGCCACCAGTGGAGGGGTGCGGGGTAACTCCTACAATGAGCAGTTCTTC. This sequence encodes CATSGGVRGNSYNEQFF.

The CDR3 reads CATSAQDRGRETQYF. The CDR3 DNA is TGTGCCACCAGTGCCCAGGACAGGGGGCGGGAGACCCAGTACTTC. This chain links TRBV24-1 with TRBJ2-5; 11 positions agree with TRBD1. CDR1 and CDR2 (germline): KGHDR, SFDVKD. This CDR3 is 15 amino acids long. Losses at the gene ends were 5 bases for V and 5 bases for J; bases not matched to a gene: 6.

This clonotype was seen more than once but under ten times. This rearrangement joins TRBV10-3 to TRBJ2-1, with 9 bases matching TRBD2. Looked up from germline, CDR1 is ENHRY and CDR2 is SYGVKD. V lost 0 bases to trimming and J lost 4 bases; unmatched junction nucleotides: 16. This CDR3 has 20 amino acids. The DNA for the CDR3 is TGTGCCATCAGTGAGTCGGGGAGTCGGGTAGCGGGAGTCGGGTACAATGAGCAGTTCTTC. Residues: CAISESGSRVAGVGYNEQFF.

The V call is TRBV6-4, the J call TRBJ2-3; tentatively, D is TRBD1 (6 bases). Germline-derived CDR1 and CDR2 are MRHNA and SNTAGT. Trimming cost V 10 bases and J 2 bases, with 13 bases left between them. There are 13 residues in the CDR3. The CDR3 is CANRDTFTDTQYF. CDR3 bases: TGTGCCAACCGGGACACCTTCACAGATACGCAGTATTTT.

This clonotype was counted between two and nine times. The V and J genes are TRBV18 and TRBJ2-3; no firm D call. The CDR3 is 11 residues long. In germline, CDR1 is KGHSH, CDR2 LQKENI. V lost 7 bases, J lost 0 bases, and 2 bases lay in between. CDR3 loop: CASFSTDTQYF. The CDR3 region has the DNA TGTGCCAGCTTTAGCACAGATACGCAGTATTTT.